This T cell receptor (beta chain) was found in a study of shared clonotypes between healthy human individuals. Regarding the study as a whole: Represented genetic and exposure-history diversity was restricted by having few donors. Naive CD4 clonotype sharing across several donors was approximately 5%.

Remarks on this clone: Its antigen is not known.

The deep-level immunoSEQ assay was used. The data were produced by immunoSEQ multiplex PCR, yet TCRdb's version contains in-frame clones alone and is incomplete. The sample has millions of clones, about 95% seen once. Trimming pared 10 bases from V and 2 bases from J, leaving 15 bases between. The CDR3 extends over 14 amino acids. Per germline, CDR1 MNHEY and CDR2 SVGAGI. Selected positively for CCR7 and CD45RO-negative, naive CD8 cells excluded terminally differentiated effector memory CD45RA+ cells. The chain uses TRBV6-5 and TRBJ1-5; no firm D call. The specimen sequenced was naive CD8+ T cells sorted from blood. This clonotype was sampled from a man younger than 35 in good health. CDR3 amino acids: CATQQVLGNQPQHF. The CDR3 coding sequence is TGTGCCACCCAGCAGGTCTTAGGCAATCAGCCCCAGCATTTT.